This T cell receptor beta chain derives from a study of blood T cells in healthy people across ages. Findings and caveats of the study: Per million T cells, TCR beta diversity dropped roughly linearly as age increased.

Germline V lookup: CDR1 ENHRY, CDR2 SYGVKD. Trimming cost V 4 bases and J 2 bases; bases outside gene matches: 7. The CDR3 sequence is 15 residues long. Each sample had at least 6 million PBMCs isolated. With a J-beta primer mix and a sample-barcoded 5' primer, a second PCR ran about 6 to 11 cycles. Each cDNA molecule was tagged by a template-switch adaptor with 12 random nucleotides. The study obtained at least 2.5 million CDR3-containing paired-end reads from every sample. TCRdb called the 5' RACE reads again in MiXCR, with one record for every CDR3 protein. The sample includes approximately 730,000 distinct CDR3 sequences, about 53% of them seen just once. On this clonotype itself: The target antigen is unknown.

V and J are TRBV10-3 and TRBJ2-5; 7 positions agree with TRBD2. Sequences were obtained from blood. This clonotype was obtained from a man older than 75 in good health. CDR3 DNA: TGTGCCATCAGTGGCGGACGGGGGGATCAAGAGACCCAGTACTTC. Its translation is CAISGGRGDQETQYF.